These 16 T cell receptor beta chains came from one sample sequenced in a study of somatic mutations in cytotoxic T cells in rheumatoid arthritis. The method was immunoSEQ multiplex PCR; TCRdb's version includes in-frame clones alone and lacks a portion of them. This table has 15,000 or so clones, roughly four fifths appearing once. The specimen sequenced was CD8+ T cells sorted from blood. The receptors were gathered from a woman aged 45-60 years with rheumatoid arthritis.

This clone has just one count. V usage is TRBV28 and J usage is TRBJ2-1; 9 bases match TRBD2. The germline V gene encodes CDR1 MDHEN and CDR2 SYDVKM. CDR3 length equals 15 residues. After removal of 4 bases from V and 10 bases from J, the junction contained 11 bases not matched to a gene. This CDR3 reads CASSSPLAGGKEQFF. CDR3 bases: TGTGCCAGCAGTTCTCCACTTGCGGGAGGGAAAGAGCAGTTCTTC.

The gene calls are TRBV11-2 and TRBJ2-5, with D hard to call. The V end lost 1 base, the J end lost 4 bases, and 7 bases lay between the germline ends. The V gene's germline CDR1 is SGHAT and CDR2 FQNNGV. This CDR3 has 13 amino acids. CDR3 region: CASSLVHGETQYF. In nucleotides, the CDR3 is TGTGCCAGCAGCTTAGTACACGGAGAGACCCAGTACTTC. Supplemented by reference TRBV11-2 and TRBJ2-5, the full variable domain reads EAGVAQSPRYKIIEKRQSVAFWCNPISGHATLYWYQQILGQGPKLLIQFQNNGVVDDSQLPKDRFSAERLKGVDSTLKIQPAKLEDSAVYLCASSLVHGETQYFGPGTRLLVL.

In this sample, this clone turned up once. This chain uses TRBV4-1 with TRBJ1-2; a possible D gene is TRBD1 (5 bases). The CDR3 is 15 residues long. In germline, CDR1 is MGHRA, CDR2 YSYEKL. V was shortened by 1 base and J by 0 bases, with 9 bases between the two germline ends. This CDR3 is CASSQVRGTNYGYTF. The CDR3 DNA is TGCGCCAGCAGCCAAGTGCGGGGGACTAACTATGGCTACACCTTC.

The chain recombines TRBV9 with TRBJ1-1, with D uncertain. V lost 0 bases, J lost 7 bases, and 10 bases lay in between. Germline CDR1 is SGDLS and CDR2 is YYNGEE. The CDR3 has 13 amino acids. The CDR3 DNA reads as TGTGCCAGCAGCGTAGCCCTCCGGGGTGAAGCTTTCTTT. Its protein is CASSVALRGEAFF.

This chain connects TRBV4-1 to TRBJ2-1; a weak D match, TRBD2 (6 bases). V lost 4 bases and J lost 7, with 20 bases in between. This CDR3 is built from 16 residues. Germline V gene sequence: CDR1 MGHRA, CDR2 YSYEKL. Here the CDR3 DNA reads TGCGCCAGCAGCCGAGGCGGGACGCCCGGTGGGAATGAGCAGTTCTTC. Encoded protein: CASSRGGTPGGNEQFF.

This clone was seen more than once but under ten times. V gene TRBV9 combines with J gene TRBJ1-1; D is ambiguous. The germline CDR1 and CDR2 sequences are SGDLS and YYNGEE. Trimming pared 3 bases from V and 4 bases from J, leaving 7 bases between. This CDR3 has 12 residues. The CDR3 bases are TGTGCCAGCAGCGACAGAGGCACTGAAGCTTTCTTT. Translation: CASSDRGTEAFF.

J is TRBJ1-6 and V is TRBV7-6; D ambiguous. This CDR3 contains 15 residues. Germline CDR1 SGHVS, CDR2 FNYEAQ. The V and J ends lost 5 bases and 0 bases respectively, with 8 bases between them. The DNA for the CDR3 is TGTGCCAGCAGCAAACAGAGCTCCTATAATTCACCCCTCCACTTT. Translation: CASSKQSSYNSPLHF.

The chain employs TRBV28 and TRBJ2-7; D ambiguous. V was pared by 3 bases and J by 5 bases, with 5 bases between. The CDR3 is 11 residues long. Germline V gene lookup returns CDR1 MDHEN and CDR2 SYDVKM. CDR3 nucleotide sequence: TGTGCCAGCAGTTTTATCCACGAGCAGTACTTC. Translated: CASSFIHEQYF.

Worth noting for this clone: The same CDR3 arises from other DNA sequences in this sample as well. The V gene is TRBV19, the J gene TRBJ2-1, with D possibly called TRBD1 or TRBD2 (6 bases each). Germline CDR1 LNHDA, CDR2 SQIVND (reference sequence). The CDR3 has 16 amino acids. The ends were cut back, 0 bases at V and 1 base at J, with 10 bases in the middle. The CDR3 DNA is TGTGCCAGTAGTATAGACGGGGGCGATTCCTACAATGAGCAGTTCTTC. Its translation: CASSIDGGDSYNEQFF.

This clone has a single count. The chain links TRBV20-1 to TRBJ1-2, with a possible D match to TRBD1 (5 bases). The CDR3 length is 10 residues. Germline V gene sequence: CDR1 DFQATT, CDR2 SNEGSKA (reference sequence). The germline V and J ends were trimmed by 4 bases and 14 bases, with 14 bases remaining between them. CDR3 in amino acids: CSATGTPLTF. For the CDR3, the DNA is TGCAGTGCTACCGGGACGCCTCTGACCTTC.

The J gene is TRBJ1-1, the V gene TRBV30, with 8 nucleotides matching TRBD1. CDR1 and CDR2 (germline): GTSNPN, SVGIG (reference sequence). The CDR3 has 16 amino acids. Trimming cost V 4 bases and J 1 base; bases outside gene matches: 11. The CDR3 bases are TGTGCCTGGACCGTGGACTGGGACAGGTCGAACACTGAAGCTTTCTTT. Encoded protein: CAWTVDWDRSNTEAFF.

The chain uses TRBV27 and TRBJ1-1, with D possibly TRBD1 on 5 matching bases. Germline loops: CDR1 MNHEY, CDR2 SMNVEV (reference sequence). The CDR3 runs 18 residues. The V gene lost 0 bases and the J gene lost 0 bases, with 17 bases spanning the gap. The CDR3, as DNA: TGTGCCAGCAGTTTATCCCCTATCCGGGGGGTTTTGAACACTGAAGCTTTCTTT. This gives the protein CASSLSPIRGVLNTEAFF.

The V gene is TRBV9, the J gene TRBJ2-1; weak D call: TRBD1 (6 bases). CDR1 and CDR2 (germline): SGDLS, YYNGEE. The V and J ends lost 5 bases and 5 bases respectively, with 11 bases between them. The CDR3 length is 13 residues. The CDR3 is CASSEQGNNEQFF. The DNA of the CDR3 is TGTGCCAGCAGTGAACAGGGTAACAATGAGCAGTTCTTC.

V gene TRBV27 combines with J gene TRBJ1-1; TRBD1 aligns across 10 bases. The CDR3 covers 14 residues. Germline V gives CDR1 MNHEY, CDR2 SMNVEV (reference sequence). J lost 5 bases, V lost 6 bases, and 6 bases had no gene match. The CDR3 region has the DNA TGTGCCAGCAGGATCCGGGACAGGGGTACTGAAGCTTTCTTT. Protein sequence: CASRIRDRGTEAFF.

The J gene is TRBJ2-7, the V gene TRBV13; no firm D call. Germline assignment: CDR1 PRHDT and CDR2 FYEKMQ (reference sequence). The CDR3 length is 12 residues. Deletions cut 2 bases from V and 5 bases from J, with 7 bases between. The CDR3 reads CASSLNPHEQYF. The CDR3 nucleotides are TGTGCCAGCAGCTTAAATCCTCACGAGCAGTACTTC.

This clone has a handful of counts. The CDR3: CASSQEGAVYNSPLHF. DNA for the CDR3: TGTGCCAGCAGCCAGGAAGGGGCGGTCTATAATTCACCCCTCCACTTT. This chain joins TRBV4-2 and TRBJ1-6; D may be TRBD1 (5 bases). The ends were cut back, 3 bases at V and 3 bases at J, with 12 bases in the middle. The CDR3 spans 16 residues. Germline V lookup: CDR1 LGHNA, CDR2 YNFKEQ.